Listed here are 10 T cell receptor beta chains from one sample, sequenced in a study of beta chain features in type 1 diabetes. What these receptors recognize is not known. Reverse transcribing all isolated RNA meant expressed TCRB transcripts were sequenced. Repertoires were generated with immunoSEQ multiplex PCR, while TCRdb's copy carries only in-frame clones and drops some. The data show 20,000 to 25,000 clones, 55% to 70% seen once. Broader study findings: Type 1 diabetes patients had TCRB CDR3s that were shorter (moderately but significantly so) in all four CD4+ subsets.

Material for sequencing was stem cell memory CD4+ T cells from blood. Receptors were obtained from a woman between 35 and 50 years old with type 1 diabetes.

The rearrangement joins TRBV5-1 to TRBJ2-2, with 10 bases lining up with TRBD2. CDR3 size: 16 residues. CDR1 is SGHRS and CDR2 is YFSETQ in the germline V gene. The V and J ends lost 3 bases and 6 bases, in that order; junction bases with no gene match: 8. The CDR3 nucleotides read TGCGCCAGCAGCTCTAGCGGGAGAATTGGATCCGGGGAGCTGTTTTTT. This sequence encodes CASSSSGRIGSGELFF.

This clone was seen a few times. The CDR3 sequence is CASSFRQGVVTDTQYF. The DNA for the CDR3 is TGTGCCAGCAGCTTTCGACAGGGGGTTGTCACAGATACGCAGTATTTT. The chain couples TRBV7-2 to TRBJ2-3; TRBD1 agrees at 9 bases. Per germline, CDR1 SGHTA and CDR2 FQGNSA. The CDR3 loop spans 16 amino acids. Losses at the gene ends were 3 bases for V and 2 bases for J; bases not matched to a gene: 6. The complete variable domain, with remaining parts taken from reference TRBV7-2 and TRBJ2-3, reads GAGVSQSPSNKVTEKGKDVELRCDPISGHTALYWYRQSLGQGLEFLIYFQGNSAPDKSGLPSDRFSAERTGGSVSTLTIQRTQQEDSAVYLCASSFRQGVVTDTQYFGPGTRLTVL.

V is TRBV19 and J is TRBJ2-5; TRBD2 agrees at 10 bases. V was pared by 5 bases and J by 5 bases, with 17 bases of the junction left unmatched. The CDR3 has 18 residues. Germline loops: CDR1 LNHDA, CDR2 SQIVND (reference sequence). CDR3 in amino acids: CASSPRLYLSGGSETQYF. The CDR3 DNA sequence: TGTGCCAGTAGTCCCCGACTGTATCTTAGCGGGGGGTCTGAGACCCAGTACTTC.

This clone was recorded only once. This chain joins TRBV10-3 and TRBJ1-1; 7 bases are a match to TRBD1. J lost 3 bases, V lost 6 bases, and 4 bases had no gene match. Germline V gene data show CDR1 as ENHRY and CDR2 as SYGVKD. The CDR3 totals 13 residues. The DNA for the CDR3 is TGTGCCATCAGCATAACAGGGGACACTGAAGCTTTCTTT. Translated, it gives CAISITGDTEAFF.

The J gene is TRBJ2-6, the V gene TRBV19; D is unclear. This CDR3 has 16 residues. In germline, CDR1 is LNHDA, CDR2 SQIVND (reference sequence). The V gene lost 6 bases and the J gene lost 2 bases, with 14 bases spanning the gap. In nucleotides, the CDR3 is TGTGCCAGTAGCCCCTTTAGTGCTGCTGGGGCCAACGTCCTGACTTTC. Its protein is CASSPFSAAGANVLTF.

Turning to this clone: The same CDR3 also results from other DNA sequences found in this sample. This CDR3 reads CASRYGQGTAYEQYF. DNA for the CDR3: TGTGCCAGCAGGTACGGACAGGGGACGGCCTACGAGCAGTACTTC. V gene TRBV6-5 combines with J gene TRBJ2-7; 9 bases map to TRBD1. Looked up from germline, CDR1 is MNHEY and CDR2 is SVGAGI. Trimming removed 6 bases from V and 2 bases from J; junction bases left unmatched: 8. The CDR3 consists of 15 residues.

This clone has a single count. V gene TRBV10-3 combines with J gene TRBJ2-5, with 8 bases fitting TRBD2. The J call may be incorrect, as the DNA end agrees better with TRBJ2-7. Germline V gene lookup returns CDR1 ENHRY and CDR2 SYGVKD. The length of the CDR3 is 13 residues. CDR3 residues: CAISDRGGGEQYF. The CDR3 DNA sequence: TGTGCCATCAGTGATCGGGGGGGAGGCGAGCAGTACTTC.

V is TRBV28 and J is TRBJ1-3; D might be TRBD1 (5 bases). CDR3 size: 16 residues. Germline CDR1 is MDHEN and CDR2 is SYDVKM. V lost 5 bases, J lost 0 bases, and 14 bases lay in between. CDR3 protein: CASSVGGARSGNTIYF. In nucleotides, the CDR3 is TGTGCCAGCAGTGTAGGAGGGGCCCGCTCTGGAAACACCATATATTTT.

This rearrangement joins TRBV27 to TRBJ2-7; D possibly corresponds to TRBD2 (5 bases). CDR1 is MNHEY and CDR2 is SMNVEV in the germline V gene (reference sequence). The V and J ends lost 7 bases and 2 bases respectively, with 9 bases between them. The CDR3 has 12 amino acids. The CDR3 is CASTTGTYEQYF. CDR3 nucleotide sequence: TGTGCCAGCACCACGGGAACCTACGAGCAGTACTTC.

The V call is TRBV7-9, the J call TRBJ2-2; D gene uncertain. Germline CDR1 reads SEHNR; CDR2 reads FQNEAQ (reference sequence). The CDR3 has 15 amino acids. V shed 6 bases and J shed 5 bases, with 16 bases lying between them. DNA for the CDR3: TGTGCCAGCAGACTACCGGTCACCTGGACCGGGGAGCTGTTTTTT. Protein product: CASRLPVTWTGELFF.